The source of this T cell receptor beta chain is a study of blood T cell repertoires in COVID-19. The wider study: PBMCs, B-cell-depleted T cells, or T cells provided the cDNA or gDNA that made up the material.

The junction had 10 bases not matched to a gene; V was cut back by 6 bases and J by 4 bases. Germline CDR1 reads WNHNN; CDR2 reads SYGVQD (reference sequence). The CDR3 extends over 16 amino acids. Clones were sequenced by immunoSEQ multiplex PCR, and TCRdb holds only the in-frame ones, with some missing. This sample has about 200,000 clones; 82% occur once, and the top ten carry about 5%. Sequenced: PBMCs or T cells enriched from blood (not recorded which). The sequence came from a woman aged 55 to 70 with acute COVID-19. V usage is TRBV10-1 and J usage is TRBJ1-1; 11 nucleotides match TRBD1. The CDR3 sequence is CASSPRTGGAPTEAFF. The CDR3 DNA reads TGCGCCAGCAGCCCCCGGACAGGGGGCGCGCCCACTGAAGCTTTCTTT.